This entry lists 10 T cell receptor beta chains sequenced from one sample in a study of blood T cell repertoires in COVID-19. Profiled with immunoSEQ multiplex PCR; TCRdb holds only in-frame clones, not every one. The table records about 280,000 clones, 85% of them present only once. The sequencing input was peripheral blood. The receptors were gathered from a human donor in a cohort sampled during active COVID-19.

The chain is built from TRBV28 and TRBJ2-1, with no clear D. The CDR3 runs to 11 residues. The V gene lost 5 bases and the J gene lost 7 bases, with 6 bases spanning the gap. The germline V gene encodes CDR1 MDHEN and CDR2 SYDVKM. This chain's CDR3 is CASSVLNEQFF. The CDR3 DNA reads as TGTGCCAGCAGTGTCTTAAATGAGCAGTTCTTC.

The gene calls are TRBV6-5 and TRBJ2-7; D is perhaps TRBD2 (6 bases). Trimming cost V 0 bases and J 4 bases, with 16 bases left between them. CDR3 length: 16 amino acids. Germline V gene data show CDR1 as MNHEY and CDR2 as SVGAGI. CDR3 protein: CASSYSGLGVAYEQYF. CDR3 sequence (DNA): TGTGCCAGCAGTTACTCGGGACTGGGGGTAGCTTACGAGCAGTACTTC.

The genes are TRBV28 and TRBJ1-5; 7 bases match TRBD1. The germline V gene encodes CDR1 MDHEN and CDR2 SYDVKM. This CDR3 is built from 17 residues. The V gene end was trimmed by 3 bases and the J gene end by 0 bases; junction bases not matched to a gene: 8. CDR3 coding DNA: TGTGCCAGCAGTTTGGGACAGCGCCTCTATAGCAATCAGCCCCAGCATTTT. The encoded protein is CASSLGQRLYSNQPQHF.

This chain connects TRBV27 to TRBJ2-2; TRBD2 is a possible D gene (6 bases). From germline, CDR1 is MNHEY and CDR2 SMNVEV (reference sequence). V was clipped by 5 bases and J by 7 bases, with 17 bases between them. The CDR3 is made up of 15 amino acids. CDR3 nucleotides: TGTGCCAGCAGTCCCCCAGCGGGCGCTGACGGGGAGCTGTTTTTT. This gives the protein CASSPPAGADGELFF.

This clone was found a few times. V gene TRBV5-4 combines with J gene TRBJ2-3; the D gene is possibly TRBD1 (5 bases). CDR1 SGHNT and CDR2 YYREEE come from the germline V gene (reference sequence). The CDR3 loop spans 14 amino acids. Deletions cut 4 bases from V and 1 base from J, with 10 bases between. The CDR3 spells CASSNDSRTDTQYF. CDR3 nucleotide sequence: TGTGCCAGCAGCAACGACAGCCGCACAGATACGCAGTATTTT.

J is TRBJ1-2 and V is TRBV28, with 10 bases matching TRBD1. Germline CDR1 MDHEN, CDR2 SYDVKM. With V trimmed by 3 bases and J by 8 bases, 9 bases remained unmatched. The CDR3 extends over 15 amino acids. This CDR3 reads CASSLGGQGSRGYTF. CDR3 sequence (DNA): TGTGCCAGCAGTTTGGGGGGACAGGGGAGTCGCGGCTACACCTTC.

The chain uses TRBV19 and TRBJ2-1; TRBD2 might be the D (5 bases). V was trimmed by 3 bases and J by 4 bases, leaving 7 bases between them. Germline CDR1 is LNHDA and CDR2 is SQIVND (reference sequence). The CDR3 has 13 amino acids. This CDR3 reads CASSIRDYNEQFF. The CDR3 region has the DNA TGTGCCAGTAGTATTCGGGATTACAATGAGCAGTTCTTC.

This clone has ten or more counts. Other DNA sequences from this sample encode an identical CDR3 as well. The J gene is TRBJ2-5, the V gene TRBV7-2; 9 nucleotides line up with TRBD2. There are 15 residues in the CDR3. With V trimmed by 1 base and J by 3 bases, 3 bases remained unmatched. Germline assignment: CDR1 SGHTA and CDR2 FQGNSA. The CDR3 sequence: CASSLGGRAKETQYF. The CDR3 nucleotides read TGTGCCAGCAGCTTAGGCGGGAGGGCCAAAGAGACCCAGTACTTC.

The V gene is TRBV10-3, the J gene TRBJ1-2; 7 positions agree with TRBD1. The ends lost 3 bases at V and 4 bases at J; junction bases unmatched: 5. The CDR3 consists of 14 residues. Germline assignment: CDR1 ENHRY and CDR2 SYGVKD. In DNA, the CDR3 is TGTGCCATCAGTGAACAGGGGCTTGTCTATGGCTACACCTTC. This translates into CAISEQGLVYGYTF.

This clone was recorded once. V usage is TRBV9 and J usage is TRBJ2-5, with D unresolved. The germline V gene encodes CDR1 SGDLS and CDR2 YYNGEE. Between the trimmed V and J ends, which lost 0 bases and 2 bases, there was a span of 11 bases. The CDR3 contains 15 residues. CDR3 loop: CASSVEPNWQETQYF. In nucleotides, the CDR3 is TGTGCCAGCAGCGTAGAACCTAACTGGCAAGAGACCCAGTACTTC.